The entry below gives a single T cell receptor (beta chain) sequence along with its context. RNA in amounts of about 0.5 to 1 ug was reverse transcribed with random hexamers. TCRdb independently ran MiXCR on the immunoSEQ multiplex PCR reads; one entry per CDR3 protein. The repertoire holds some 200,000 distinct CDR3 sequences, 85% to 95% seen once, with less than 0.2% in the top ten. These data originate in a study of CD8 T cells in Susac syndrome. Study in general: Intravenous immunoglobulin alone or corticosteroids were being given to patients with Susac syndrome at blood draw, unless they were therapy-naive.

Trimming stripped 1 base from V and 7 bases from J, with 16 bases between. This CDR3 has 14 residues. Germline CDR1 reads SQVTM; CDR2 reads ANQGSEA. TEMRA cells underwent FACS enrichment and CD8+ and CD4+ T cells underwent negative isolation. Sequencing input: CD8+ T cells from PBMCs. This sequence was found in a human donor with Susac syndrome. This chain links TRBV29-1 with TRBJ1-1; D unresolved. Written as DNA, the CDR3 is TGCAGCGTTGAAGGTGTTCTCGATAAGGTTGAAGCTTTCTTT. Protein: CSVEGVLDKVEAFF.